This is a list of T cell receptor beta chains from one sample in a study of blood T cells in healthy people across ages. TCRdb reprocessed the 5' RACE reads via MiXCR and lists one record per CDR3 protein. The repertoire holds 800,000 to 900,000 distinct CDR3 sequences, with about 62% as singletons. Source material: blood. The receptors stem from a man aged 25-45 years in good health. The CDR3 runs from the conserved cysteine through the conserved F or W. The order of the fields is clone size, D gene, V gene, J gene, CDR3 DNA, CDR3 protein. A D gene is named only where the DNA matches it firmly. Clone sizes are given selectively: once, few, many, or a class where the clone is expanded.

size: .
D: TRBD2
V: TRBV27
J: TRBJ2-7
DNA: TGTGCCAGCAGTCCCCTGGGGGGGTTGGGGTACGAGCAGTACTTC
CDR3: CASSPLGGLGYEQYF

size: .
D: .
V: TRBV20-1
J: TRBJ2-7
DNA: TGCAGTGCTCCTAATATGGTGGGGTCCTACTACGAGCAGTACTTC
CDR3: CSAPNMVGSYYEQYF

size: .
D: .
V: TRBV7-2
J: TRBJ1-6
DNA: TGTGCCAGCAGTTTGGACCGGGGGGCTAACCACTATAATTCACCCCTCCACTTT
CDR3: CASSLDRGANHYNSPLHF

size: .
D: TRBD2
V: TRBV4-3
J: TRBJ2-1
DNA: TGCGCCAGCAGCCAAGGACTAGCACATAAGAATGAGCAGTTCTTC
CDR3: CASSQGLAHKNEQFF

size: .
D: .
V: TRBV11-2
J: TRBJ2-4
DNA: TGTGCCAGCAGCTTAGTGCCTTGGACAGTTTATCCCATTCAGTACTTC
CDR3: CASSLVPWTVYPIQYF

size: many
D: TRBD1
V: TRBV15
J: TRBJ1-6
DNA: TGTGCCACCAGCACGCAGACAGGGGATAATTCACCCCTCCACTTT
CDR3: CATSTQTGDNSPLHF

size: .
D: .
V: TRBV7-6
J: TRBJ2-1
DNA: TGTGCCAGCAGCTTAGTTAACGACTTACCTGACAATGAGCAGTTCTTC
CDR3: CASSLVNDLPDNEQFF

size: few
D: .
V: TRBV6-5
J: TRBJ2-5
DNA: TGTGCCAGCAGTTACGTCCCGGGGTTAGAAGAGCAGTACTTC
CDR3: CASSYVPGLEEQYF

size: .
D: TRBD1
V: TRBV20-1
J: TRBJ2-7
DNA: TGCAGTGCTAGAGTTAGGACAGGGGGCGACGAGCAGTACTTC
CDR3: CSARVRTGGDEQYF

size: few
D: .
V: TRBV7-2
J: TRBJ2-7
DNA: TGTGCCAGCAGCTTAGAGGCCAACTACGAGCAGTACTTC
CDR3: CASSLEANYEQYF

size: .
D: .
V: TRBV5-4
J: TRBJ2-7
DNA: TGTGCCAGCAGCCGAGGGGGGGTTTTCTCCTACGAGCAGTACTTC
CDR3: CASSRGGVFSYEQYF

size: .
D: .
V: TRBV9
J: TRBJ2-1
DNA: TGTGCCAGCAGCGTAGGGGACGGACGTTACAATGAGCAGTTCTTC
CDR3: CASSVGDGRYNEQFF

size: .
D: TRBD1
V: TRBV6-6
J: TRBJ2-7
DNA: TGTGCCAGCAGTTCTCCGTGGACGGGACAGTACTCCTACGAGCAGTACTTC
CDR3: CASSSPWTGQYSYEQYF

size: .
D: .
V: TRBV20-1
J: TRBJ1-2
DNA: TGCAGTGCCCGCCCTGGGGACAACTATGGCTACACCTTC
CDR3: CSARPGDNYGYTF